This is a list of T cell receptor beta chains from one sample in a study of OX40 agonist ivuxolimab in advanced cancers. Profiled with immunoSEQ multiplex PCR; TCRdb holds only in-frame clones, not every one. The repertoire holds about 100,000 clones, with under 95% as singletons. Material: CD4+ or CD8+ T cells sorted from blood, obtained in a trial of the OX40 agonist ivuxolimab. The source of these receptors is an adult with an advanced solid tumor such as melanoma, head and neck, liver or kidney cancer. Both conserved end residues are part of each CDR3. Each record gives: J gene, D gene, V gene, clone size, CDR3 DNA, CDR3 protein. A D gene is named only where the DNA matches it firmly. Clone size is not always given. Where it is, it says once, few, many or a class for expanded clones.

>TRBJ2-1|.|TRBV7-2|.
TGTGCCAGCAGCTTAGTTGGTCTTGGCAATGAGCAGTTCTTC
CASSLVGLGNEQFF
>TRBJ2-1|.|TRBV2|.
TGTGCCAACCTACTAAGCTCCTACAATGAGCAGTTCTTC
CANLLSSYNEQFF
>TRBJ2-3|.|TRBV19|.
TGTGCCAGTAGCCAACAGGGTCTCAGCACAGATACGCAGTATTTT
CASSQQGLSTDTQYF
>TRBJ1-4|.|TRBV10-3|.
TGTGCCATCAGTGAACTAACTAATGAAAAACTGTTTTTT
CAISELTNEKLFF
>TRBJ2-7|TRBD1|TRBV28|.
TGTGCCAGCAGCCGACAGGGTTTAACCTACGAGCAGTACTTC
CASSRQGLTYEQYF
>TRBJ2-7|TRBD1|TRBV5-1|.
TGCGCCAGCAGCTTGCGCAGGGGGTACTCCTACGAGCAGTACTTC
CASSLRRGYSYEQYF
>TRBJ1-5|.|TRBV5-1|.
TGCGCCAGCAGCTTGGATGACTTTAGCAATCAGCCCCAGCATTTT
CASSLDDFSNQPQHF
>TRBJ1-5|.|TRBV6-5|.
TGTGCCAGCAGCTCCCTCGGGCAGCCCCAGCATTTT
CASSSLGQPQHF
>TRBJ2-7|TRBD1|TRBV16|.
TGTGCCAGCACCTACGGAAGGGGGCGCCCCTACGAGCAGTACTTC
CASTYGRGRPYEQYF
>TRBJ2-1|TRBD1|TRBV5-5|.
TGTGCCAGCAGCCCTGGGACAGGGATCTACAATGAGCAGTTCTTC
CASSPGTGIYNEQFF
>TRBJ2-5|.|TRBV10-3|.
TGTGCCATCAGTGAGTTTGCCCCTCCACGGACCCAGTACTTC
CAISEFAPPRTQYF
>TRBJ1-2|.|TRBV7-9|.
TGTGCCAGCAGTTCGGACTCTAACTATGGCTACACCTTC
CASSSDSNYGYTF
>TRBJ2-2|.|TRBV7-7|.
TGTGCCAGCAGCTTAGATGAGATCACCGGGGAGCTGTTTTTT
CASSLDEITGELFF
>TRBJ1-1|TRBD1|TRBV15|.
TGTGCCACCAGCAGAGACTCCATTCGGGACAGGGACACTGAAGCTTTCTTT
CATSRDSIRDRDTEAFF
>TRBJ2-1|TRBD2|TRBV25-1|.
TGTGCCAGCAGTGAGGGGGGGATATCCTACAATGAGCAGTTCTTC
CASSEGGISYNEQFF
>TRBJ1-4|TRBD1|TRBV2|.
TGTGCCAGCTTCCCGGGACAGCCTACGACTAATGAAAAACTGTTTTTT
CASFPGQPTTNEKLFF
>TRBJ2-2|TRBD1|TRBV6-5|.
TGTGCCAGCAGACAGGGGGCGAGCGGGGAGCTGTTTTTT
CASRQGASGELFF
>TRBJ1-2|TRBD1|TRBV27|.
TGTGCCAGCAGAGACAGGGCGGGGAGTAACTATGGCTACACCTTC
CASRDRAGSNYGYTF
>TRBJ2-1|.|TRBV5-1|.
TGCGCCAGCAGCCAAGAAACTCCCCCCTACAATGAGCAGTTCTTC
CASSQETPPYNEQFF
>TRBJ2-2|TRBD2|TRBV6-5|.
TGTGCCAGCAGTCCGGGGGGGCTCGGGGAGCTGTTTTTT
CASSPGGLGELFF
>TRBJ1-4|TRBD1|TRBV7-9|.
TGTGCCAGCAGGGGCACAGGGGAACCGAGGGAAAAACTGTTTTTT
CASRGTGEPREKLFF
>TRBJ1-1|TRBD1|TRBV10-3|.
TGTGCCATCAGTGACCGGGACAGGGGCGCATCGAACACTGAAGCTTTCTTT
CAISDRDRGASNTEAFF
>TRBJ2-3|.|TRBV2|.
TGTGCCAGCAGTGAACTCGGCGAGGGCACAGATACGCAGTATTTT
CASSELGEGTDTQYF
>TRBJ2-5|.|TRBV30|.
TGTGCCTGGTATCCGAACCGAGGGGCCGAGGAGACCCAGTACTTC
CAWYPNRGAEETQYF
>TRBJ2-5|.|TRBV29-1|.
TGCAGCGTTGATTCCCCGGGCGTGGAGACCCAGTACTTC
CSVDSPGVETQYF
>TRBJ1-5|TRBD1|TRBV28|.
TGTGCCAGCAGTCTTACAGGGGGCGCGGATCAGCCCCAGCATTTT
CASSLTGGADQPQHF
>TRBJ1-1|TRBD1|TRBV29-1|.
TGCAGCGTTGACAGGGGGCGCACTGAAGCTTTCTTT
CSVDRGRTEAFF
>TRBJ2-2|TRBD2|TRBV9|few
TGTGCCAGCAGCGTACGCGGGGGGGCCACCGGGGAGCTGTTTTTT
CASSVRGGATGELFF
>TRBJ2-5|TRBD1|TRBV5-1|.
TGCGCCAGCAGCCTACATACAGGGGGCCCTAAGATTGGAGAGACCCAGTACTTC
CASSLHTGGPKIGETQYF
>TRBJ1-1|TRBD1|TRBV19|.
TGTGCCAGTAACCCAGGGGGTTCTCGCAAGAACACTGAAGCTTTCTTT
CASNPGGSRKNTEAFF
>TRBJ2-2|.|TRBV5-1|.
TGCGCCAGCAGAGACCTGACTTTAAACACCGGGGAGCTGTTTTTT
CASRDLTLNTGELFF
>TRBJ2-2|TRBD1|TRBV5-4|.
TGTGCCAGCAGCGATCACAGGGGATATTCGAGGGTGGCCGGGGAGCTGTTTTTT
CASSDHRGYSRVAGELFF
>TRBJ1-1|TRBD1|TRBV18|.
TGTGCCAGCTCACCAGGGACAGGGAGGTTTGCTTTCTTT
CASSPGTGRFAFF
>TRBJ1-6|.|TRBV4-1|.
TGCGCCAGCAGCCCAAGCCCACAAATGGACTCACCCCTCCACTTT
CASSPSPQMDSPLHF
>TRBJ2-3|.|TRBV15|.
TGTGCCACCAGCAGGCCCGGGAGTGAGACAGATACGCAGTATTTT
CATSRPGSETDTQYF
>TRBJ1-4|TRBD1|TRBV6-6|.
TGTGCCAGCAGCGATACCGGGACAGGGGACGAAAAACTGTTTTTT
CASSDTGTGDEKLFF
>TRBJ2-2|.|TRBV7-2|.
TGTGCCACCACCTCGACCCTAGCCCCCGGGGAGCTGTTTTTT
CATTSTLAPGELFF
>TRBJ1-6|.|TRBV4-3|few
TGCGCCAGCAGCCAAGATTGGGTGAGGGCCCAGGTTTCACCCCTCCACTTT
CASSQDWVRAQVSPLHF
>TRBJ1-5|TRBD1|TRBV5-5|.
TGTGCCAGCAGCTTTGACAGGGCGCAGCCCCAGCATTTT
CASSFDRAQPQHF
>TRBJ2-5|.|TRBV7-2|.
TGTGCCAGCAGCCACCAGACAGGACAAGAGACCCAGTACTTC
CASSHQTGQETQYF
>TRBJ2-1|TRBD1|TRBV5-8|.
TGTGCCAGCAGCTTTGGGACAGGCTTGTACAATGAGCAGTTCTTC
CASSFGTGLYNEQFF
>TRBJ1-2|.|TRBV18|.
TGTGCCAGCTCACCCTCCGGGGGGGCTAATGGCTACACCTTC
CASSPSGGANGYTF
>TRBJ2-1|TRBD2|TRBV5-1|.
TGCGCCAGCGATCCTAGCGGGAGTTACAATGAGCAGTTCTTC
CASDPSGSYNEQFF
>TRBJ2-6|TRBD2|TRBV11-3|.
TGTGCCAGCAGCTCCGTGACTAGCGGGGGTGAGACCTCTGGGGCCAACGTCCTGACTTTC
CASSSVTSGGETSGANVLTF
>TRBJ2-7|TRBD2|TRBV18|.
TGTGCCAGCTCACCTGCCACTAGCGCGCCCTACGAGCAGTACTTC
CASSPATSAPYEQYF